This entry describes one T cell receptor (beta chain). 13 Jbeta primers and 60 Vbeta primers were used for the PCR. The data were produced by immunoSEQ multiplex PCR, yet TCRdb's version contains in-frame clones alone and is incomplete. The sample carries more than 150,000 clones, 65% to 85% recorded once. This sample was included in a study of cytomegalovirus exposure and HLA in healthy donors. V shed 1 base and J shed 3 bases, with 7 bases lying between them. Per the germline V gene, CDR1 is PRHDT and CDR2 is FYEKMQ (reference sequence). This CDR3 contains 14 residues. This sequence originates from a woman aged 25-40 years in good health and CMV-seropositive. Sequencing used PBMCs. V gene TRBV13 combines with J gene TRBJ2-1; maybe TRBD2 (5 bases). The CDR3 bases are TGTGCCAGCAGCTTAGCGGGGAACTACAATGAGCAGTTCTTC. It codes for CASSLAGNYNEQFF.